These 20 T cell receptor beta chains originate from one sample sequenced in a study of shared clonotypes between healthy human individuals. Naivety among CD8 cells was defined by CD45RO negativity and positive CCR7 selection, thereby excluding terminally differentiated effector memory CD45RA+ cells. Some clones are missing from TCRdb's copy, which holds only in-frame ones; the method was immunoSEQ multiplex PCR. The data show just over 2,000,000 clones, 85% to 95% seen once. Sequencing was performed on naive CD8+ T cells sorted from blood. These receptors all stem from a man younger than 35 in good health.

The rearrangement links TRBV4-1 to TRBJ2-3, with 11 bases matching TRBD1. There are 16 residues in the CDR3. In germline, CDR1 is MGHRA, CDR2 YSYEKL. The junction had 4 bases not matched to a gene; V was cut back by 1 base and J by 4 bases. CDR3 sequence reads: CASSQGTGGFADTQYF. For the CDR3, the DNA is TGCGCCAGCAGCCAAGGGACAGGGGGCTTTGCAGATACGCAGTATTTT.

Only one count was recorded for this clone. The CDR3 bases are TGTGCCAGCAGCCCCCCAGGAGGGGAGGGATATGGCTACACCTTC. Residues: CASSPPGGEGYGYTF. The genes are TRBV11-2 and TRBJ1-2; possibly TRBD1 for D (5 bases). CDR3 length: 15 amino acids. V was clipped by 5 bases and J by 5 bases, with 18 bases between them. Germline-derived CDR1 and CDR2 are SGHAT and FQNNGV.

V usage is TRBV4-1 and J usage is TRBJ1-1; D is undetermined. Germline V CDR1 and CDR2: MGHRA, YSYEKL. The CDR3 consists of 16 residues. Trimming stripped 5 bases from V and 0 bases from J, with 16 bases between. CDR3 sequence reads: CASSYLAGSMNTEAFF. The CDR3 DNA follows: TGCGCCAGCAGCTATCTGGCCGGGTCTATGAACACTGAAGCTTTCTTT.

This clone was counted only a few times. The chain is built from TRBV7-2 and TRBJ1-1; D not certain. This CDR3 region has 15 residues. The V gene lost 5 bases and the J gene lost 0 bases, with 13 bases spanning the gap. Germline-derived CDR1 and CDR2 are SGHTA and FQGNSA. CDR3 region: CASSPIQGVNTEAFF. For the CDR3, the DNA is TGTGCCAGCAGCCCGATTCAAGGTGTGAACACTGAAGCTTTCTTT.

The rearrangement links TRBV6-5 to TRBJ1-1, with 9 bases fitting TRBD1. Germline lookup yields CDR1 MNHEY and CDR2 SVGAGI. The CDR3 length is 13 residues. V lost 7 bases, J lost 7 bases, and 7 bases stayed unmatched. CDR3 in DNA: TGTGCCAGCAACTGGGACAGGGCTGGTGAAGCTTTCTTT. It encodes CASNWDRAGEAFF.

This chain joins TRBV28 and TRBJ2-2, with 8 nucleotides matching TRBD2. Losses at the gene ends were 3 bases for V and 0 bases for J; bases not matched to a gene: 12. This CDR3 is 19 amino acids long. The germline V gene has CDR1 MDHEN and CDR2 SYDVKM. The CDR3 nucleotides are TGTGCCAGCAGTTTCGATAGTCGGGGGGGCGAAGCGAACACCGGGGAGCTGTTTTTT. This translates into CASSFDSRGGEANTGELFF.

The chain recombines TRBV27 with TRBJ1-5, with 7 nucleotides matching TRBD1. J lost 2 bases, V lost 6 bases, and 4 bases had no gene match. In germline, CDR1 is MNHEY, CDR2 SMNVEV (reference sequence). The CDR3 contains 14 residues. In DNA, the CDR3 is TGTGCCAGCAGACAGGGGCTAGGCAATCAGCCCCAGCATTTT. The encoded protein is CASRQGLGNQPQHF.

The count of this clone is one. CDR3 sequence (DNA): TGCGCCAGCAGTGATTTCAGTCACAATCAGCCCCAGCATTTT. Translation: CASSDFSHNQPQHF. This chain links TRBV10-2 with TRBJ1-5; D unresolved. This CDR3 spans 14 amino acids. Trimming stripped 3 bases from V and 3 bases from J, with 9 bases between. Germline CDR1 and CDR2: WSHSY and SAAADI.

The rearrangement joins TRBV2 to TRBJ2-7, with no clear D. Germline lookup yields CDR1 SNHLY and CDR2 FYNNEI. The V and J ends lost 6 bases and 0 bases respectively, with 6 bases between them. There are 12 residues in the CDR3. The CDR3 loop reads CASRRFSYEQYF. In DNA, the CDR3 is TGTGCCAGCAGACGGTTCTCCTACGAGCAGTACTTC.

The V gene is TRBV11-3, the J gene TRBJ2-7; tentative D call: TRBD2 (5 bases). The V end was cut by 5 bases, the J end by 2 bases, with 13 bases between. CDR1 and CDR2 from the germline V gene are SGHNT and YENEEA. The CDR3 has 14 residues. CDR3 sequence: CASSTRLITYEQYF. In nucleotides, the CDR3 is TGTGCCAGCAGCACCCGACTAATTACCTACGAGCAGTACTTC.

J is TRBJ2-3 and V is TRBV5-8; D is undetermined. CDR3 length: 14 amino acids. Trimming stripped 0 bases from V and 1 base from J, with 6 bases between. Per the germline V gene, CDR1 is SGHTS and CDR2 is YDEGEE. The CDR3 DNA is TGTGCCAGCAGCTTGGCCGACGGCACAGATACGCAGTATTTT. Its protein is CASSLADGTDTQYF. Full variable domain (remainder filled in from reference TRBV5-8 and TRBJ2-3): EAGVTQSPTHLIKTRGQQATLRCSPISGHTSVYWYQQALGLGLQFLLWYDEGEERNRGNFPPRFSGRQFPNYSSELNVNALELEDSALYLCASSLADGTDTQYFGPGTRLTVL.

Written as DNA, the CDR3 is TGTGCCAGCAGTTTGGGACAGGGTAATGGCTACACCTTC. Translated: CASSLGQGNGYTF. The rearrangement links TRBV25-1 to TRBJ1-2; 9 positions match TRBD1. Germline V CDR1 and CDR2: MGHDK, SYGVNS. This CDR3 spans 13 amino acids. Trimming removed 5 bases from V and 6 bases from J; junction bases left unmatched: 4.

A word on this clone: A junction boundary mismatches the germline segment, possibly from a read error. At the DNA level, this CDR3 is encoded by other sequences in the same sample as well. The J gene is TRBJ1-1, the V gene TRBV4-1; D is possibly TRBD1 (6 bases). There are 13 residues in the CDR3. Germline-derived CDR1 and CDR2 are MGHRA and YSYEKL. Here the CDR3 DNA reads TGCGCCAGCAGCCAAACAGGGAACACTGAGGCTTTCTTT. Translation gives CASSQTGNTEAFF.

This clone is a singleton in its sample. CDR3 sequence: CASSPTTDYEQYF. CDR3 coding DNA: TGCGCCAGCAGCCCCACGACTGACTACGAGCAGTACTTC. This sequence joins TRBV4-1 and TRBJ2-7; D not resolved. V was trimmed by 4 bases and J by 3 bases, leaving 10 bases between them. In germline, CDR1 is MGHRA, CDR2 YSYEKL. The CDR3 sequence is 13 residues long.

The chain is built from TRBV5-1 and TRBJ2-3, with 8 bases identical to TRBD1. The CDR3 totals 14 residues. Germline V gives CDR1 SGHRS, CDR2 YFSETQ. With V trimmed by 0 bases and J by 5 bases, 2 bases remained unmatched. As DNA, the CDR3 is TGCGCCAGCAGCTTGGGACAGGGGAAAGATACGCAGTATTTT. Its protein is CASSLGQGKDTQYF. Full variable domain (rest looked up from reference TRBV5-1 and TRBJ2-3): KAGVTQTPRYLIKTRGQQVTLSCSPISGHRSVSWYQQTPGQGLQFLFEYFSETQRNKGNFPGRFSGRQFSNSRSEMNVSTLELGDSALYLCASSLGQGKDTQYFGPGTRLTVL.

CDR3 sequence reads: CASSNQGSTDTQYF. CDR3 coding DNA: TGTGCCAGCAGTAATCAGGGCAGCACAGATACGCAGTATTTT. This chain connects TRBV27 to TRBJ2-3; D perhaps matches TRBD1 (5 bases). Trimming took off 5 bases at V and 0 bases at J, with 9 bases between the two ends. CDR3 size: 14 residues. In germline, CDR1 is MNHEY, CDR2 SMNVEV (reference sequence).

This clone was recorded only once. The chain has TRBV4-1 and TRBJ2-2, with TRBD1 identical over 11 bases. Germline values: CDR1 MGHRA, CDR2 YSYEKL. Trimming at V came to 4 bases and at J to 7 bases, leaving 8 bases not matched to a gene. This CDR3 region has 16 residues. CDR3 region: CASSPYGQGAGGELFF. The DNA for the CDR3 is TGCGCCAGCAGCCCCTACGGACAGGGGGCTGGCGGGGAGCTGTTTTTT.

This chain connects TRBV7-8 to TRBJ2-7; 8 bases fit TRBD2. Germline loops: CDR1 SGHVS, CDR2 FQNEAQ. This CDR3 is 14 amino acids long. V shed 4 bases, J shed 1 base, and the junction held 3 bases outside the gene matches. CDR3 coding DNA: TGTGCCAGCAGCTCTATAGCGGGATCCTACGAGCAGTACTTC. Its translation: CASSSIAGSYEQYF. Full variable domain (outside the CDR3, taken from reference TRBV7-8 and TRBJ2-7): GAGVSQSPRYKVAKRGQDVALRCDPISGHVSLFWYQQALGQGPEFLTYFQNEAQLDKSGLPSDRFFAERPEGSVSTLKIQRTQQEDSAVYLCASSSIAGSYEQYFGPGTRLTVT.

The chain links TRBV2 to TRBJ2-1; 7 bases map to TRBD1. The CDR3 runs to 16 residues. Germline lookup yields CDR1 SNHLY and CDR2 FYNNEI. V lost 6 bases and J lost 5; bases outside the gene matches: 13. In nucleotides, the CDR3 is TGTGCCAGCAGCCGCCCCCGGGACAGAGAGGACAATGAGCAGTTCTTC. Amino acids: CASSRPRDREDNEQFF.

Concerning this clone: Other DNA sequences from this sample encode an identical CDR3 as well. The rearrangement links TRBV27 to TRBJ2-7; 9 nucleotides match TRBD1. CDR3 length: 17 residues. Unmatched junction bases numbered 8, after V lost 0 bases and J lost 2 bases. Germline V gives CDR1 MNHEY, CDR2 SMNVEV (reference sequence). DNA of the CDR3: TGTGCCAGCAGTTTATCGCCCGGGACAGGGTTCGCCTACGAGCAGTACTTC. Translating gives CASSLSPGTGFAYEQYF.